This T cell receptor beta chain was captured by sequencing in a study of radiotherapy plus CTLA-4 blockade in lung cancer. The V end was cut by 1 base, the J end by 4 bases, with 7 bases between. Germline values: CDR1 SGHTA, CDR2 FQGNSA. The CDR3 consists of 14 residues. Study-wide points: Tumor-origin TCR clones grew in blood after radiotherapy plus ipilimumab. Early blood T cell clone dynamics, with interferon-beta, were reported to best predict response.

Some clones are missing from TCRdb's copy, which holds only in-frame ones; the method was immunoSEQ multiplex PCR. The sample consists of around 82,000 clones, about 78% of them appearing once. A word on this clone: Its antigen remains unidentified.

The input for sequencing was peripheral blood, taken from a patient treated with radiotherapy plus ipilimumab. The sequence derives from a human donor with non-small cell lung cancer whose response to radiotherapy plus ipilimumab could not be evaluated. Some clones in this sample may be carry-over from other donors' samples. The V gene is TRBV7-2, the J gene TRBJ2-2, with D tentatively TRBD1 (6 bases). The CDR3 sequence: CASSLVGGTGELFF. CDR3 DNA: TGTGCCAGCAGCTTAGTAGGGGGCACCGGGGAGCTGTTTTTT.